Presented here are 15 T cell receptor beta chains from one specimen sequenced in a study of cytomegalovirus exposure and HLA in healthy donors. The PCR made use of 60 Vbeta and 13 Jbeta primers. The data were produced by immunoSEQ multiplex PCR, yet TCRdb's version contains in-frame clones alone and is incomplete. This sample has 200,000 or so clones, with 78% found just once. Sequenced: PBMCs. Receptors were obtained from a woman aged 30 to 39 in good health and CMV-seropositive.

This chain links TRBV6-6 with TRBJ1-1, with TRBD1 as a possible D gene (5 bases). Germline V gene sequence: CDR1 MNHNY, CDR2 SVGAGI (reference sequence). CDR3 length: 12 residues. V was pared by 10 bases and J by 0 bases, with 9 bases between. DNA for the CDR3: TGTGCCAACCGGGGGTTGAACACTGAAGCTTTCTTT. Protein sequence: CANRGLNTEAFF.

The chain carries TRBV7-6 and TRBJ1-4; perhaps TRBD1 as D (6 bases). The germline V gene encodes CDR1 SGHVS and CDR2 FNYEAQ. The ends were cut back, 5 bases at V and 4 bases at J, with 14 bases in the middle. This CDR3 has 15 residues. CDR3 DNA: TGTGCCAGCAGCCCCCTTCAGGGGCGTAATGAAAAACTGTTTTTT. Its translation is CASSPLQGRNEKLFF.

V usage is TRBV19 and J usage is TRBJ2-5, with D possibly matching TRBD2 (5 bases). V lost 1 base and J lost 5, with 8 bases in between. Germline V gene data show CDR1 as LNHDA and CDR2 as SQIVND (reference sequence). The CDR3 has 13 residues. DNA for the CDR3: TGTGCCAGTAGTATAGTGGGCGGGGAGACCCAGTACTTC. Amino acids: CASSIVGGETQYF. Supplemented by reference TRBV19 and TRBJ2-5, the full variable domain reads DGGITQSPKYLFRKEGQNVTLSCEQNLNHDAMYWYRQDPGQGLRLIYYSQIVNDFQKGDIAEGYSVSREKKESFPLTVTSAQKNPTAFYLCASSIVGGETQYFGPGTRLLVL.

CDR3 protein: CSVGDRALGYEQYF. CDR3 coding DNA: TGCAGCGTTGGGGACAGGGCCTTGGGATACGAGCAGTACTTC. This chain links TRBV29-1 with TRBJ2-5; 9 bases line up with TRBD1. The DNA end favors TRBJ2-7, so the J call may be wrong. The CDR3 is 14 amino acids. Germline lookup yields CDR1 SQVTM and CDR2 ANQGSEA.

CDR3: CSGGGRGEKLFF. The CDR3 DNA reads TGCAGCGGGGGGGGCCGGGGCGAAAAACTGTTTTTT. The chain uses TRBV29-1 and TRBJ1-4; possible D gene TRBD1, 6 bases. The V and J ends lost 7 bases and 8 bases respectively, with 14 bases between them. This CDR3 is built from 12 residues. CDR1 SQVTM and CDR2 ANQGSEA come from the germline V gene.

The J gene is TRBJ2-5, the V gene TRBV25-1, with D possibly TRBD1 on 6 matching bases. Germline CDR1 and CDR2: MGHDK and SYGVNS. The CDR3 spans 14 residues. V was pared by 3 bases and J by 3 bases, with 11 bases between. The CDR3: CASSEDSVKETQYF. In DNA, the CDR3 is TGTGCCAGCAGTGAGGACAGTGTAAAAGAGACCCAGTACTTC.

The rearrangement links TRBV19 to TRBJ2-1; 10 bases are shared with TRBD2. The length of the CDR3 is 15 residues. Trimming removed 5 bases from V and 7 bases from J; junction bases left unmatched: 8. CDR1 and CDR2 from the germline V gene are LNHDA and SQIVND (reference sequence). CDR3 region: CASSPASGGINEQFF. The DNA of the CDR3 is TGTGCCAGTAGTCCGGCTAGCGGGGGAATTAATGAGCAGTTCTTC. The variable domain in full, completed from reference TRBV19 and TRBJ2-1, reads DGGITQSPKYLFRKEGQNVTLSCEQNLNHDAMYWYRQDPGQGLRLIYYSQIVNDFQKGDIAEGYSVSREKKESFPLTVTSAQKNPTAFYLCASSPASGGINEQFFGPGTRLTVL.

The gene calls are TRBV2 and TRBJ1-2; TRBD1 matches 7 bases. This CDR3 is built from 12 residues. V was pared by 4 bases and J by 4 bases, with 0 bases of the junction left unmatched. The germline V gene has CDR1 SNHLY and CDR2 FYNNEI. The CDR3 nucleotides read TGTGCCAGCAGTGGACAGGGCTATGGCTACACCTTC. Its translation is CASSGQGYGYTF.

This rearrangement joins TRBV19 to TRBJ2-5, with TRBD1 identical over 7 bases. The germline CDR1 and CDR2 sequences are LNHDA and SQIVND (reference sequence). CDR3 length equals 17 residues. The ends lost 3 bases at V and 3 bases at J; junction bases unmatched: 13. CDR3 region: CASSILWDRVSKETQYF. The CDR3 DNA reads as TGTGCCAGTAGTATCCTGTGGGACAGAGTTTCCAAAGAGACCCAGTACTTC.

The rearrangement joins TRBV19 to TRBJ1-5, with 9 nucleotides matching TRBD1. Germline V gives CDR1 LNHDA, CDR2 SQIVND (reference sequence). Trimming took 4 bases from V and 4 from J; bases not matched to a gene: 8. The CDR3 consists of 16 residues. CDR3 sequence: CASSKKTGGSNQPQHF. CDR3 DNA: TGTGCCAGTAGTAAGAAAACAGGGGGCTCGAATCAGCCCCAGCATTTT.

This sequence joins TRBV6-5 and TRBJ1-1; a possible D gene is TRBD1 (6 bases). The CDR3 is 15 amino acids. Germline values: CDR1 MNHEY, CDR2 SVGAGI. The ends were cut back, 0 bases at V and 8 bases at J, with 16 bases in the middle. CDR3 nucleotide sequence: TGTGCCAGCAGTTACTCGACGGTTCGGCAGGGGGAAGCTTTCTTT. Translation: CASSYSTVRQGEAFF.

CDR3: CASQRSGEAFF. CDR3 coding DNA: TGTGCCAGCCAACGGTCGGGTGAAGCTTTCTTT. The chain couples TRBV6-6 to TRBJ1-1; no clear D. This CDR3 is built from 11 residues. The V end lost 8 bases, the J end lost 7 bases, and 11 bases lay between the germline ends. Germline V gene data show CDR1 as MNHNY and CDR2 as SVGAGI (reference sequence).

This clone was picked up one time. This chain joins TRBV10-3 and TRBJ1-1, with 8 nucleotides matching TRBD1. Germline values: CDR1 ENHRY, CDR2 SYGVKD. V shed 6 bases and J 3 bases; nucleotides not matched to a gene: 3. The CDR3 consists of 13 residues. The CDR3 bases are TGTGCCATCAGCGGGACAGGCTACACTGAAGCTTTCTTT. Translation gives CAISGTGYTEAFF.

V and J are TRBV4-1 and TRBJ2-7; TRBD1 might be the D (6 bases). The V gene lost 1 base and the J gene lost 6 bases, with 10 bases spanning the gap. This CDR3 is built from 13 residues. The germline gives CDR1 MGHRA, CDR2 YSYEKL. This CDR3 reads CASSQVSGVEQYF. CDR3 DNA sequence: TGCGCCAGCAGCCAAGTTTCAGGGGTCGAGCAGTACTTC.

This chain joins TRBV5-1 and TRBJ2-6; TRBD1 agrees at 7 bases. This CDR3 contains 19 residues. Germline values: CDR1 SGHRS, CDR2 YFSETQ. Trimming removed 0 bases from V and 0 bases from J; junction bases left unmatched: 9. The CDR3 sequence is CASSLVLRTGSSGANVLTF. The CDR3 bases are TGCGCCAGCAGCTTGGTTCTCCGGACAGGCAGCTCTGGGGCCAACGTCCTGACTTTC.